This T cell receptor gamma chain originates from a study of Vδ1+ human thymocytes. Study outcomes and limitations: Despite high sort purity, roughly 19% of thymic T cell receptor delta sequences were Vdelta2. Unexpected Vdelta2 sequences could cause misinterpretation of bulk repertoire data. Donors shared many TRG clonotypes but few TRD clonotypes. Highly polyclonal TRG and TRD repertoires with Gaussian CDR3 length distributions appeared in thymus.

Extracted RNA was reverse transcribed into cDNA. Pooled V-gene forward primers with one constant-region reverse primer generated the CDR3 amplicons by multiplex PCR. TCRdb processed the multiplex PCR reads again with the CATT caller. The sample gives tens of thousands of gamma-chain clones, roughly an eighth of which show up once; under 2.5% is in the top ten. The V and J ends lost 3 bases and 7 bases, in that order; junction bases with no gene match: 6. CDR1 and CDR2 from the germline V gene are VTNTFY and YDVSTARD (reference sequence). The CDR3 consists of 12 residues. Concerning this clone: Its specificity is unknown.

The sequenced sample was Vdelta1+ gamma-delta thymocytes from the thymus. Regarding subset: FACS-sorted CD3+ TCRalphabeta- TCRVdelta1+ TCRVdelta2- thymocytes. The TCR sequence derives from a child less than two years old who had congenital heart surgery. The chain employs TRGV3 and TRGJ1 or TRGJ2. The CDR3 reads CATWDGGYKKLF. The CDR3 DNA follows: TGTGCCACCTGGGACGGGGGCTATAAGAAACTCTTT.